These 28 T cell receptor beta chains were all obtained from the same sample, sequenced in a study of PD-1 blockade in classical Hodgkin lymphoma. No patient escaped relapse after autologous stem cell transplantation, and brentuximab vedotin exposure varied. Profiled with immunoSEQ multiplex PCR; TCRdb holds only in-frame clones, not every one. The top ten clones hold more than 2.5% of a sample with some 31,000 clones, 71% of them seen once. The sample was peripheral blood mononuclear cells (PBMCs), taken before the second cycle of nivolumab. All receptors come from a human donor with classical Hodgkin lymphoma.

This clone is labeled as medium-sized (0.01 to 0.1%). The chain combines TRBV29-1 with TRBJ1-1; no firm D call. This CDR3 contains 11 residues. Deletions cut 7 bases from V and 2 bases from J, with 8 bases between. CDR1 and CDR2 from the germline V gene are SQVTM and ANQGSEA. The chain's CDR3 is CSGTANTEAFF. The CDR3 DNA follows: TGCAGCGGAACTGCCAACACTGAAGCTTTCTTT.

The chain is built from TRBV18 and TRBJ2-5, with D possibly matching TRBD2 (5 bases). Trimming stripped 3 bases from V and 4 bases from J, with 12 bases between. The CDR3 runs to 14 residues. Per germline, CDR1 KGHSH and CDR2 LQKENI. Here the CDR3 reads CASSPTAGPETQYF. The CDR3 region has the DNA TGTGCCAGCTCACCCACGGCGGGTCCAGAGACCCAGTACTTC.

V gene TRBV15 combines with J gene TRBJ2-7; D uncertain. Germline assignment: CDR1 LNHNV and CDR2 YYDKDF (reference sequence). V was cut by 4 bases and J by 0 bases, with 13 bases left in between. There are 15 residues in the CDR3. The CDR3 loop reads CATSKELTTSYEQYF. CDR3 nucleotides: TGTGCCACCAGCAAGGAGCTTACCACCTCCTACGAGCAGTACTTC. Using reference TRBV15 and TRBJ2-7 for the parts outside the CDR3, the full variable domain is DAMVIQNPRYQVTQFGKPVTLSCSQTLNHNVMYWYQQKSSQAPKLLFHYYDKDFNNEADTPDNFQSRRPNTSFCFLDIRSPGLGDTAMYLCATSKELTTSYEQYFGPGTRLTVT.

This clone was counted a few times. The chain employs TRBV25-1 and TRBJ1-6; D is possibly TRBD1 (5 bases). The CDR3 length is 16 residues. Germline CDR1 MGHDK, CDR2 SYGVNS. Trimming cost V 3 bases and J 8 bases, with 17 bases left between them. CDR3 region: CASSDFGGTRDSPLHF. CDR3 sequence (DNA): TGTGCCAGCAGTGATTTTGGAGGGACCCGGGATTCACCCCTCCACTTT.

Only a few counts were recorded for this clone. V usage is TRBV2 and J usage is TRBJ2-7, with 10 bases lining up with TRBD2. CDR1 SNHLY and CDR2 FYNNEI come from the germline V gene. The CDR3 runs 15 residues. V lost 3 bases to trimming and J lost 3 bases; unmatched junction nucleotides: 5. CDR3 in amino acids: CASSDPAGGLYEQYF. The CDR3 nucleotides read TGTGCCAGCAGTGACCCAGCGGGGGGGCTCTACGAGCAGTACTTC.

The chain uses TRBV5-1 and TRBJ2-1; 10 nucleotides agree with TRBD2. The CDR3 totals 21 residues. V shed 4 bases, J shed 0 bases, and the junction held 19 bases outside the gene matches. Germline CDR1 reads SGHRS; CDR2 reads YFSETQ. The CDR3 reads CASSLPGTSDRRRSSYNEQFF. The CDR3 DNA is TGCGCCAGCAGCCTACCCGGGACTAGCGACAGGAGACGGAGCTCCTACAATGAGCAGTTCTTC. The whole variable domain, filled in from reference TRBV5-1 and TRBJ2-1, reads KAGVTQTPRYLIKTRGQQVTLSCSPISGHRSVSWYQQTPGQGLQFLFEYFSETQRNKGNFPGRFSGRQFSNSRSEMNVSTLELGDSALYLCASSLPGTSDRRRSSYNEQFFGPGTRLTVL.

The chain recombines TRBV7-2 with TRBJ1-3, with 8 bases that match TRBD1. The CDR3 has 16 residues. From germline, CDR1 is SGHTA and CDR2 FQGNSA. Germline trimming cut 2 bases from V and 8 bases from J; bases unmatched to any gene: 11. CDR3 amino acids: CASSLHSRQGADTIYF. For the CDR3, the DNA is TGTGCCAGCAGCTTACATTCCCGTCAGGGGGCAGACACCATATATTTT.

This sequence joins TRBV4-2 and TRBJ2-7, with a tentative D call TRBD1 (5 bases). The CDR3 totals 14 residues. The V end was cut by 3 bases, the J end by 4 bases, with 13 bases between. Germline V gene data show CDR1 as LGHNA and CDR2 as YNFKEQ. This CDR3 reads CASSQNNRGYEQYF. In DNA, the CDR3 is TGTGCCAGCAGCCAGAACAATAGGGGTTACGAGCAGTACTTC.

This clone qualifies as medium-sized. In DNA form, the CDR3 reads TGTGCCAGCAGCGTAGTGTCACACAATGAGCAGTTCTTC. Its translation is CASSVVSHNEQFF. V is TRBV9 and J is TRBJ2-1; unclear D gene. Germline values: CDR1 SGDLS, CDR2 YYNGEE. The CDR3 is made up of 13 amino acids. Trimming took 0 bases from V and 5 from J, leaving 6 bases between them.

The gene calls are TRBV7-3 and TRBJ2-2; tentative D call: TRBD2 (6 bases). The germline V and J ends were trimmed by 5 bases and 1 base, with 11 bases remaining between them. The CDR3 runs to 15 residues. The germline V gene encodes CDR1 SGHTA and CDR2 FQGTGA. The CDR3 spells CASSVIGGNTGELFF. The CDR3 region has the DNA TGTGCCAGCAGCGTCATCGGGGGGAACACCGGGGAGCTGTTTTTT.

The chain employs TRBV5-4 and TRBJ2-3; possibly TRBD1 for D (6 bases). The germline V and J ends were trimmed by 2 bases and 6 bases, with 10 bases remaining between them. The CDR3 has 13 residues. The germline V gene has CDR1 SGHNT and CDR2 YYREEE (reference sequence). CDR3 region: CASSLDRRDTQYF. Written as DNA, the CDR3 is TGTGCCAGCAGCTTAGACAGGCGGGATACGCAGTATTTT. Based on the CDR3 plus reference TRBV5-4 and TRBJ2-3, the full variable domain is ETGVTQSPTHLIKTRGQQVTLRCSSQSGHNTVSWYQQALGQGPQFIFQYYREEENGRGNFPPRFSGLQFPNYSSELNVNALELDDSALYLCASSLDRRDTQYFGPGTRLTVL.

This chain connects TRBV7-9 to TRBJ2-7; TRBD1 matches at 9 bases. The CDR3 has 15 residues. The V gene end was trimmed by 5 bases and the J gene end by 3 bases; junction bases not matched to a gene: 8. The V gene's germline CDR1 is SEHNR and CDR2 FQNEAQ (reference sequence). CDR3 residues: CASSHRDRDIYEQYF. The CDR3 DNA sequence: TGTGCCAGCAGCCACCGGGACAGGGATATCTACGAGCAGTACTTC.

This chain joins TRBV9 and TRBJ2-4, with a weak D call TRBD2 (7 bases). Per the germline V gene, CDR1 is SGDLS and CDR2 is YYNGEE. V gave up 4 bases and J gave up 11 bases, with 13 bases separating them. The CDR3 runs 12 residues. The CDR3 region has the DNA TGTGCCAGCAGCCCAGGGAGGGGGGTTCAGTACTTC. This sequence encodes CASSPGRGVQYF.

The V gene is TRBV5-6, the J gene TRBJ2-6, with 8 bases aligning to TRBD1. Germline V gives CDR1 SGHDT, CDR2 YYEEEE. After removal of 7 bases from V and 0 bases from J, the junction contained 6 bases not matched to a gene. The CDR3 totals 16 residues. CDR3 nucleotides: TGTGCCAGCGAGTCAACAGGGGGCTCTGGGGCCAACGTCCTGACTTTC. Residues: CASESTGGSGANVLTF.

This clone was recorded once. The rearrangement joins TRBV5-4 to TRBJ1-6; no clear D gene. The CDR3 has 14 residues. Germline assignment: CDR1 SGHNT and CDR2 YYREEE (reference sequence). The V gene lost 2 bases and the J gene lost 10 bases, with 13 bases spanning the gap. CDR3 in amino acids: CASSFGSGDSPLHF. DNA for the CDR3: TGTGCCAGCAGCTTTGGGTCAGGAGACTCACCCCTCCACTTT.

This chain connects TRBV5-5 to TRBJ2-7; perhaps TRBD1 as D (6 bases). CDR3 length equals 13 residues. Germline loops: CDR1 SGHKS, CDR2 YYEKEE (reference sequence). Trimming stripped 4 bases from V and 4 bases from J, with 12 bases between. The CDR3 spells CASSPGTQYEQYF. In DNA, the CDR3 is TGTGCCAGCAGCCCCGGGACACAGTACGAGCAGTACTTC.

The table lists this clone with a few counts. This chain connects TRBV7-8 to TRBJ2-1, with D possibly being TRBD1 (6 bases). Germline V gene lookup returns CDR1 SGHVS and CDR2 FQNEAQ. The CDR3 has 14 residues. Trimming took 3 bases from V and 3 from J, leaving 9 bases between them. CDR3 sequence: CASSLTGNYNEQFF. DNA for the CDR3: TGTGCCAGCAGCTTGACAGGTAACTACAATGAGCAGTTCTTC. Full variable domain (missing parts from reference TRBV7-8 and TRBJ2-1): GAGVSQSPRYKVAKRGQDVALRCDPISGHVSLFWYQQALGQGPEFLTYFQNEAQLDKSGLPSDRFFAERPEGSVSTLKIQRTQQEDSAVYLCASSLTGNYNEQFFGPGTRLTVL.

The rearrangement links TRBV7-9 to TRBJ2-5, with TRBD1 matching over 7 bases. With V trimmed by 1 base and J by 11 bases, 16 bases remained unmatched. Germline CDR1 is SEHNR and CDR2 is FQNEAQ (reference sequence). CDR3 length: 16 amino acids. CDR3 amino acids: CASSLGPGTVSPEQYF. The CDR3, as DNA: TGTGCCAGCAGCTTAGGGCCCGGGACAGTCTCGCCGGAGCAGTACTTC.

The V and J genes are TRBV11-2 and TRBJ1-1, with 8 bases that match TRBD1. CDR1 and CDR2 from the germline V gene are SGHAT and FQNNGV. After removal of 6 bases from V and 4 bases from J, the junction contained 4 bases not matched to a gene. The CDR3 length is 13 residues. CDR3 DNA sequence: TGTGCCAGCAGACCTACAGGGGGCACTGAAGCTTTCTTT. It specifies CASRPTGGTEAFF.

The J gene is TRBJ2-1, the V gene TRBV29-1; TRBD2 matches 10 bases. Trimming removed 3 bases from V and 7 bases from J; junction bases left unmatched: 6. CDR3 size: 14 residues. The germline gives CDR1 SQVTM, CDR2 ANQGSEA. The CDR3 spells CSVDPRTSGNEQFF. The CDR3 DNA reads TGCAGCGTTGACCCCCGGACTAGCGGAAATGAGCAGTTCTTC.

In nucleotides, the CDR3 is TGCGCCAGCAGTGAGAACCCTTGGGATTCGGCTTTCTTT. This translates into CASSENPWDSAFF. The rearrangement joins TRBV10-1 to TRBJ1-1; no clear D. The CDR3 covers 13 residues. Looked up from germline, CDR1 is WNHNN and CDR2 is SYGVQD (reference sequence). Trimming left V 2 bases short and J 11 bases short, with 15 bases between.

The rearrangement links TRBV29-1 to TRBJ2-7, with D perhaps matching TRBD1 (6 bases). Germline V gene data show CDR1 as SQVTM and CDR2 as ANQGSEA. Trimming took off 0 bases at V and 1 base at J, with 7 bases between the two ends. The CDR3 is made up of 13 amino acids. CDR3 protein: CSVEETGSYEQYF. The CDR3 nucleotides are TGCAGCGTTGAAGAGACAGGTTCCTACGAGCAGTACTTC.

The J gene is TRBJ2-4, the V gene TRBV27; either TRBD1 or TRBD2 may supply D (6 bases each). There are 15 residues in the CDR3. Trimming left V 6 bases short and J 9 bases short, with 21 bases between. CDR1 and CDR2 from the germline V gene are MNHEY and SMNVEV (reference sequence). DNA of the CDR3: TGTGCCAGCAGCGACAACGGGGAGGAGGGGGGCATTCAGTACTTC. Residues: CASSDNGEEGGIQYF.

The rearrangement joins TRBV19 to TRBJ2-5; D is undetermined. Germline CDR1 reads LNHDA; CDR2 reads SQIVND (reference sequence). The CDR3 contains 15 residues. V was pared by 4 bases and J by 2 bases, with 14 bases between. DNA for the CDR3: TGTGCCAGTAGTACCTTCAACGGATTACAAGAGACCCAGTACTTC. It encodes CASSTFNGLQETQYF.

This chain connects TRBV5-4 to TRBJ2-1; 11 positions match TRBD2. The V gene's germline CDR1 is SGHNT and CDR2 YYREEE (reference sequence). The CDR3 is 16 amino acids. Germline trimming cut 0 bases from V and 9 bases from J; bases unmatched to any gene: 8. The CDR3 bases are TGTGCCAGCAGCTTGGAGGTAGGGCTAGCGGGGGGTGAGCAGTTCTTC. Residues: CASSLEVGLAGGEQFF.

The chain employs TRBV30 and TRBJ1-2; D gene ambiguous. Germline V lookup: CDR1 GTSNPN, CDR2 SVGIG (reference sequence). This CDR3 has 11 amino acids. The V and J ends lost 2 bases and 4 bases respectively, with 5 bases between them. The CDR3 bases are TGTGCCTGGAGTCTGACCTATGGCTACACCTTC. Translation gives CAWSLTYGYTF.

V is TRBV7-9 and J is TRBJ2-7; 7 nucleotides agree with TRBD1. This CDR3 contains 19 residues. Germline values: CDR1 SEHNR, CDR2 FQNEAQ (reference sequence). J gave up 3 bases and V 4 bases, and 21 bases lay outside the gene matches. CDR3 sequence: CASSSSTLRDSTLFYEQYF. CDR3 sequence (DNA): TGTGCCAGCAGCTCTTCCACACTCCGGGACAGCACTTTGTTCTACGAGCAGTACTTC.

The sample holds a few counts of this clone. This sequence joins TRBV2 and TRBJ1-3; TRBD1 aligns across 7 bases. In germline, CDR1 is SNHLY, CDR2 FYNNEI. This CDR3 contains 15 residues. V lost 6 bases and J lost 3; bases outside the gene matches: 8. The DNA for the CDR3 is TGTGCCAGCAGCAGAGAGACAGGGAGTGGAAACACCATATATTTT. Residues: CASSRETGSGNTIYF.